The entry below describes one TCR beta chain. Its antigen is currently not known. Base qualities are not provided; no much larger clone lies one nucleotide away. This sample was included in a study of T-cell reconstitution after alpha-beta-depleted transplantation in children (dated by TCRdb to 2016 to 2017). For context, the study as a whole: The study quantitatively tracked T-cell immune reconstitution after TCRalphabeta/CD19-depleted allogeneic hematopoietic cell transplantation in children using TCR repertoire profiling.

From its cysteine to its phenylalanine, the CDR3 spans 14 amino acids. Of the read, only the CDR3 DNA is kept; its 42 bases are in frame from base 1. The germline V gene provides CDR1 SGHRS and CDR2 YFSETQ. V drops 1 base and J drops 4 bases, leaving 8 bases in between. The receptor library was made with PCR. For sequencing, an Illumina HiSeq 2500 was employed. Molecular barcoding was employed in the preparation of TCR libraries, with unique molecular identifiers being used to normalize TCRbeta repertoire quantification. Through fastp at Q25 and MiXCR, TCRdb rebuilt clones from the public reads, retaining in-frame beta chains. Identical CDR3 proteins give one entry, which carries the most common genes and DNA. The sample profile shows 440,000 or so distinct CDR3 sequences; about 11% of them were found once. The top ten hold 4.5% to 7% of the sample.

This TCR was sampled from a human donor who donated a stem cell graft to a child with acute myeloid leukemia. The sample here was PBMCs from the stem cell graft donor, taken from the stem cell graft. In this chain, TRBV5-1 is recombined with TRBJ2-2; the D call is tentative, TRBD1 or TRBD2, as each matches 5 bases. The CDR3 is CASSLLGTTGELFF. The DNA sequence is as follows: TGCGCCAGCAGCTTGCTAGGGACCACCGGGGAGCTGTTTTTT.